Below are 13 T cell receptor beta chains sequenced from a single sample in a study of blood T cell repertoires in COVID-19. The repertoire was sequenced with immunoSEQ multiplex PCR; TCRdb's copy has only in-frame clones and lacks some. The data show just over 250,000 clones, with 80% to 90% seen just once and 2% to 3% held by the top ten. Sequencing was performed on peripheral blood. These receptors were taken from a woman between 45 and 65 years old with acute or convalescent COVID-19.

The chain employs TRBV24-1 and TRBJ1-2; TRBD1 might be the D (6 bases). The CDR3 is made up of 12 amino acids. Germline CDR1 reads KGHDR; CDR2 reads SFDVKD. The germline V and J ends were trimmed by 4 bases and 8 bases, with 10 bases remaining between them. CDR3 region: CATSDPGDGYTF. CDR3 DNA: TGTGCCACCAGTGACCCAGGGGACGGCTACACCTTC.

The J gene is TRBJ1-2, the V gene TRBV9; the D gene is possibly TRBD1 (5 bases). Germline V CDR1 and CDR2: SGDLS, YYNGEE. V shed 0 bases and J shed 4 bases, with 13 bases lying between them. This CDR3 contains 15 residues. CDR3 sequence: CASSVGALGAYGYTF. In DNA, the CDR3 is TGTGCCAGCAGCGTAGGGGCACTTGGGGCCTATGGCTACACCTTC.

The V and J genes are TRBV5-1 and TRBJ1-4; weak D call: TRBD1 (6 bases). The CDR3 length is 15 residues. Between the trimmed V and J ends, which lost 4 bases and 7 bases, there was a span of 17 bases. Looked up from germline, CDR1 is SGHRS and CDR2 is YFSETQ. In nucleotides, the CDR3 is TGCGCCAGCAGCGGGGACGGGGGGCTGGTTGAAAAACTGTTTTTT. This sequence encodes CASSGDGGLVEKLFF.

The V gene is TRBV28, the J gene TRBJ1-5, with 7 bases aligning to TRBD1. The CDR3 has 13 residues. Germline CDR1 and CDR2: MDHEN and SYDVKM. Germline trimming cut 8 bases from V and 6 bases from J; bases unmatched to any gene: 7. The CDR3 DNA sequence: TGTGCCAGCGCACGCAGGGGGTCTCAGCCCCAGCATTTT. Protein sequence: CASARRGSQPQHF.

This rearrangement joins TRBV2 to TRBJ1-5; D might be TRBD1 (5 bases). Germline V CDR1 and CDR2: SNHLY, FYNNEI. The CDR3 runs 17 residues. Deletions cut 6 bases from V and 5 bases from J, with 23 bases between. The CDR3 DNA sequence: TGTGCCAGCAGCCCAGGGATCGTGCAGCGAAACGATCAGCCCCAGCATTTT. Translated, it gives CASSPGIVQRNDQPQHF.

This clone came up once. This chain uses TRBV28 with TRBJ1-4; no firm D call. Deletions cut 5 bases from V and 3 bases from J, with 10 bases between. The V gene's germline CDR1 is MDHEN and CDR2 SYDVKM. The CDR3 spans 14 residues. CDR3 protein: CASSGGGANEKLFF. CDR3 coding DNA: TGTGCCAGCAGTGGAGGTGGGGCTAATGAAAAACTGTTTTTT. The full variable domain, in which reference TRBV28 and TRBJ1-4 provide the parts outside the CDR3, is DVKVTQSSRYLVKRTGEKVFLECVQDMDHENMFWYRQDPGLGLRLIYFSYDVKMKEKGDIPEGYSVSREKKERFSLILESASTNQTSMYLCASSGGGANEKLFFGSGTQLSVL.

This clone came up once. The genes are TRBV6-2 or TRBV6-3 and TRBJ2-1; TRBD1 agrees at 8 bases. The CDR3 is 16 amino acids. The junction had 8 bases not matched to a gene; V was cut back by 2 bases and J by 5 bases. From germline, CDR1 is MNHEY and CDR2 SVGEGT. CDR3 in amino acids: CASSYARRTGNNEQFF. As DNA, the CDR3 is TGTGCCAGCAGTTACGCCCGCCGGACAGGGAACAATGAGCAGTTCTTC.

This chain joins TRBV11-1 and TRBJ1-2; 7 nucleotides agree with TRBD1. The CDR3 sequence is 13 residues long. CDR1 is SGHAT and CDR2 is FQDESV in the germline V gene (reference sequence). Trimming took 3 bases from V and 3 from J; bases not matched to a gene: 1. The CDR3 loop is CASSFQGDYGYTF. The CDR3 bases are TGTGCCAGCAGCTTTCAGGGGGACTATGGCTACACCTTC.

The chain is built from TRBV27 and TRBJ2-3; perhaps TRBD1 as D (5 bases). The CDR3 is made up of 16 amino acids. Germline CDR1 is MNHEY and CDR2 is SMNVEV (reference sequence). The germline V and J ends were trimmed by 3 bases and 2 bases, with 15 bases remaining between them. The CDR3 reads CASSFRSGYSTDTQYF. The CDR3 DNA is TGTGCCAGCAGTTTTCGGTCAGGGTACTCCACAGATACGCAGTATTTT.

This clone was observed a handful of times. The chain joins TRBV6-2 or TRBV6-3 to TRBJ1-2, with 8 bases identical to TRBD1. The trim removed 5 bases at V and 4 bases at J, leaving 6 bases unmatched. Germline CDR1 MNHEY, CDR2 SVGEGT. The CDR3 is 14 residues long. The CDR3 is CASSATGDIYGYTF. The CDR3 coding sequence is TGTGCCAGCAGTGCGACAGGGGATATCTATGGCTACACCTTC.

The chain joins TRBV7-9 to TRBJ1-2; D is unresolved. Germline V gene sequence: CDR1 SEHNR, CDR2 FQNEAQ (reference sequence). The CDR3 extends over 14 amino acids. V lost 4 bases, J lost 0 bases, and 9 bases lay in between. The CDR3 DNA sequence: TGTGCCAGCAGCTCAGAGGTGCCTAACTATGGCTACACCTTC. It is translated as CASSSEVPNYGYTF. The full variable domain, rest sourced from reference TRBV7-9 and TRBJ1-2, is DTGVSQNPRHKITKRGQNVTFRCDPISEHNRLYWYRQTLGQGPEFLTYFQNEAQLEKSRLLSDRFSAERPKGSFSTLEIQRTEQGDSAMYLCASSSEVPNYGYTFGSGTRLTVV.

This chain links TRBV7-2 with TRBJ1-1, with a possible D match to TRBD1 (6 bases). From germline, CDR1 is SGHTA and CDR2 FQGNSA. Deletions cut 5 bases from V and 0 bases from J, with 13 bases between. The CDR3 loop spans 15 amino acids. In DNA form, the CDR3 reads TGTGCCAGCAGCCTCATGCAGGGGTTGAACACTGAAGCTTTCTTT. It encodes CASSLMQGLNTEAFF.

The DNA of the CDR3 is TGTGCCAGCAGCCCCGGGACAGGGATCTATGGCTACACCTTC. It encodes CASSPGTGIYGYTF. The chain is built from TRBV5-6 and TRBJ1-2, with TRBD1 identical over 9 bases. CDR3 size: 14 residues. V lost 4 bases to trimming and J lost 4 bases; unmatched junction nucleotides: 5. CDR1 and CDR2 (germline): SGHDT, YYEEEE.